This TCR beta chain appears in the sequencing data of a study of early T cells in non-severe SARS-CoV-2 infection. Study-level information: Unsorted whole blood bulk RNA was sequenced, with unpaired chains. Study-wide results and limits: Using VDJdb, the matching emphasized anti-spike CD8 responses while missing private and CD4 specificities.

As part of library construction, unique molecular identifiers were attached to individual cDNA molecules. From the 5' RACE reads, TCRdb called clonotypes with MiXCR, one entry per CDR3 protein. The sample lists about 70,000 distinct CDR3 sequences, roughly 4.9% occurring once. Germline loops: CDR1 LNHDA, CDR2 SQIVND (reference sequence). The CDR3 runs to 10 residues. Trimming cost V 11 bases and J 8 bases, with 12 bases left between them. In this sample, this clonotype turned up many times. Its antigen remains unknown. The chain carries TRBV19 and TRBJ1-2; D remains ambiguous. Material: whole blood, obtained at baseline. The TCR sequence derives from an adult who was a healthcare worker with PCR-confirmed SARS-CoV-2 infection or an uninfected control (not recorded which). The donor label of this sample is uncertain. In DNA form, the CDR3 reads TGTGCCGCCGGCCATAGGGGCTACACCTTC. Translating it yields CAAGHRGYTF.